A single sample is the source of the 31 T cell receptor beta chains below, sequenced in a study of T cell repertoires in cytomegalovirus infection. One entry per CDR3 protein, called by TCRdb with MiXCR from the reads. The data show 86,000 or so distinct CDR3 sequences, roughly a quarter seen once. These receptors are not linked to any known antigen. Source: CD8+ T cells from cultured PBMCs, taken from culture after CMV antigen stimulation. These receptors all come from a human donor in good health (CMV status not recorded). Some clones in this sample may be carry-over from other donors' samples.

The chain has TRBV6-5 and TRBJ2-7; 7 nucleotides line up with TRBD2. V was clipped by 2 bases and J by 0 bases; unmatched bases: 4. CDR3 length equals 15 residues. Looked up from germline, CDR1 is MNHEY and CDR2 is SVGAGI. CDR3 sequence: CASSYRGGGSYEQYF. In nucleotides, the CDR3 is TGTGCCAGCAGTTACCGGGGCGGGGGCTCCTACGAGCAGTACTTC.

The chain links TRBV7-2 to TRBJ1-1, with a possible D match to TRBD1 (5 bases). This CDR3 region has 16 residues. Trimming took 4 bases from V and 3 from J, leaving 18 bases between them. Looked up from germline, CDR1 is SGHTA and CDR2 is FQGNSA. The CDR3 region is CASSSEEGTEDTEAFF. As DNA, the CDR3 is TGTGCCAGCAGCTCGGAAGAAGGGACGGAGGACACTGAAGCTTTCTTT.

This clonotype was seen at least ten times. V usage is TRBV7-2 and J usage is TRBJ2-7; 7 bases match TRBD2. This CDR3 has 13 amino acids. J gave up 2 bases and V 5 bases, and 3 bases lay outside the gene matches. Germline V lookup: CDR1 SGHTA, CDR2 FQGNSA. DNA of the CDR3: TGTGCCAGCAGCCCAGCGGGAACCTACGAGCAGTACTTC. Its protein product is CASSPAGTYEQYF.

This chain joins TRBV20-1 and TRBJ1-4; maybe TRBD1 (6 bases). Germline CDR1 is DFQATT and CDR2 is SNEGSKA (reference sequence). V lost 0 bases and J lost 5, with 13 bases in between. This CDR3 has 15 residues. The CDR3 DNA reads as TGCAGTGCTAGAGATCCCGGACAGACAAATGAAAAACTGTTTTTT. Residues: CSARDPGQTNEKLFF.

This rearrangement joins TRBV24-1 to TRBJ1-4; D gene unclear. The germline V and J ends were trimmed by 9 bases and 7 bases, with 17 bases remaining between them. The CDR3 totals 14 residues. Per germline, CDR1 KGHDR and CDR2 SFDVKD. CDR3 in amino acids: CATSPGGGGEKLFF. For the CDR3, the DNA is TGTGCCACCTCACCGGGTGGTGGTGGTGAAAAACTGTTTTTT.

The genes are TRBV28 and TRBJ2-3; weak D call: TRBD2 (6 bases). Between the trimmed V and J ends, which lost 2 bases and 1 base, there was a span of 7 bases. The CDR3 is 14 amino acids. Per the germline V gene, CDR1 is MDHEN and CDR2 is SYDVKM. The CDR3 DNA is TGTGCCAGCAGTTTAACGGGGGGCACAGATACGCAGTATTTT. Its translation: CASSLTGGTDTQYF. The full variable domain, completed using reference TRBV28 and TRBJ2-3, is DVKVTQSSRYLVKRTGEKVFLECVQDMDHENMFWYRQDPGLGLRLIYFSYDVKMKEKGDIPEGYSVSREKKERFSLILESASTNQTSMYLCASSLTGGTDTQYFGPGTRLTVL.

This clonotype is medium-sized by share. This CDR3 reads CASSQGGVDTQYF. CDR3 DNA: TGCGCCAGCAGCCAAGGGGGGGTAGATACGCAGTATTTT. This chain uses TRBV4-1 with TRBJ2-3; maybe TRBD2 (6 bases). CDR1 and CDR2 (germline): MGHRA, YSYEKL. V was clipped by 1 base and J by 5 bases, with 7 bases between them. The CDR3 consists of 13 residues.

V and J are TRBV6-6 and TRBJ1-3; D might be TRBD1 (6 bases). V lost 6 bases, J lost 1 base, and 16 bases lay in between. The CDR3 runs 16 residues. Germline V gene lookup returns CDR1 MNHNY and CDR2 SVGAGI (reference sequence). CDR3 in DNA: TGTGCCAGCAGAGAAAACAGGGCCGGGTCTGGAAACACCATATATTTT. It is translated as CASRENRAGSGNTIYF.

This clonotype has only a few counts. This rearrangement joins TRBV7-2 to TRBJ2-3; 9 nucleotides match TRBD2. The CDR3 contains 19 residues. After removal of 2 bases from V and 0 bases from J, the junction contained 12 bases not matched to a gene. The germline CDR1 and CDR2 sequences are SGHTA and FQGNSA. DNA of the CDR3: TGTGCCAGCAGCTTAAATTGGGCGGGAGGGGATACCAGCACAGATACGCAGTATTTT. Its translation is CASSLNWAGGDTSTDTQYF.

V usage is TRBV4-3 and J usage is TRBJ2-1; 9 bases agree with TRBD1. This CDR3 has 15 amino acids. V gave up 4 bases and J gave up 3 bases; unmatched junction bases: 4. The germline gives CDR1 LGHNA, CDR2 YSLEER. The CDR3 here is CASSPGTGIYNEQFF. CDR3 DNA sequence: TGCGCCAGCAGCCCCGGGACAGGGATCTACAATGAGCAGTTCTTC.

DNA of the CDR3: TGTGCCAGCAGTGAAGTGGACAGGGTTTCGGGGGGCTACACCTTC. Translated: CASSEVDRVSGGYTF. J is TRBJ1-2 and V is TRBV6-1; 8 nucleotides align to TRBD1. J gave up 8 bases and V 1 base, and 9 bases lay outside the gene matches. Per the germline V gene, CDR1 is MNHNS and CDR2 is SASEGT. This CDR3 spans 15 amino acids.

As regards this clonotype: A much more abundant neighbour one base away suggests this may be a read error. Since no conserved phenylalanine or tryptophan closes the CDR3, a read error is the likely cause. The chain combines TRBV7-8 with TRBJ1-2; a possible D gene is TRBD1 (6 bases). The CDR3 is made up of 14 amino acids. Trimming shortened V by 6 bases and J by 9 bases, and 20 bases separated the two germline ends. Germline lookup yields CDR1 SGHVS and CDR2 FQNEAQ. The CDR3 coding sequence is TGTGCCAGCAGACAAGTGGGGGGCGCGGAGAGCTACACCTCC. Protein product: CASRQVGGAESYTS.

The chain combines TRBV5-1 with TRBJ2-2; D call uncertain. CDR3 length: 14 amino acids. Trimming left V 0 bases short and J 2 bases short, with 5 bases between. The V gene's germline CDR1 is SGHRS and CDR2 YFSETQ. CDR3 sequence (DNA): TGCGCCAGCAGCTTGGAGTCTAACACCGGGGAGCTGTTTTTT. It yields the protein CASSLESNTGELFF. Complete variable domain (other parts from reference TRBV5-1 and TRBJ2-2): KAGVTQTPRYLIKTRGQQVTLSCSPISGHRSVSWYQQTPGQGLQFLFEYFSETQRNKGNFPGRFSGRQFSNSRSEMNVSTLELGDSALYLCASSLESNTGELFFGEGSRLTVL.

This clonotype was seen a few times. The gene calls are TRBV28 and TRBJ2-3; D is unresolved. From germline, CDR1 is MDHEN and CDR2 SYDVKM. Trimming left V 2 bases short and J 2 bases short, with 8 bases between. CDR3 size: 14 residues. CDR3 coding DNA: TGTGCCAGCAGTTTAAAACCCGACACAGATACGCAGTATTTT. It specifies CASSLKPDTDTQYF. Based on the CDR3 plus reference TRBV28 and TRBJ2-3, the full variable domain is DVKVTQSSRYLVKRTGEKVFLECVQDMDHENMFWYRQDPGLGLRLIYFSYDVKMKEKGDIPEGYSVSREKKERFSLILESASTNQTSMYLCASSLKPDTDTQYFGPGTRLTVL.

At least ten counts were recorded for this clonotype. This chain links TRBV7-9 with TRBJ2-2, with D hard to call. The CDR3 extends over 14 amino acids. V was cut by 3 bases and J by 4 bases, with 9 bases left in between. CDR1 is SEHNR and CDR2 is FQNEAQ in the germline V gene (reference sequence). This CDR3 reads CASSLGTLTGELFF. Here the CDR3 DNA reads TGTGCCAGCAGCTTGGGCACCCTCACCGGGGAGCTGTTTTTT.

V and J are TRBV12-3 or TRBV12-4 and TRBJ2-1; 7 bases fit TRBD2. V shed 5 bases, J shed 8 bases, and the junction held 3 bases outside the gene matches. CDR3 length: 12 residues. CDR3 sequence reads: CASSGRGDEQFF. Here the CDR3 DNA reads TGTGCCAGCAGTGGCCGGGGGGATGAGCAGTTCTTC.

This clonotype has a count of ten or more. The chain has TRBV12-3 or TRBV12-4 and TRBJ2-5; D is unclear. Trimming left V 7 bases short and J 5 bases short, with 14 bases between. The CDR3 has 13 amino acids. CDR3 coding DNA: TGTGCCAGCACCCTGGGAAATTGGGAGACCCAGTACTTC. The encoded protein is CASTLGNWETQYF.

A few counts support this clonotype. The CDR3 DNA follows: TGTGCCAGCAGCTTAGGACTAGCGGGTTCTAGCACAGATACGCAGTATTTT. Translating gives CASSLGLAGSSTDTQYF. V is TRBV7-6 and J is TRBJ2-3, with 10 bases matching TRBD2. J was trimmed by 0 bases and V by 1 base; bases with no gene match: 4. The CDR3 covers 17 residues. CDR1 SGHVS and CDR2 FNYEAQ come from the germline V gene.

This clonotype was observed a handful of times. The CDR3 reads CASSPQGTGGNQPQHF. CDR3 bases: TGTGCCAGCAGTCCCCAGGGGACAGGGGGCAATCAGCCCCAGCATTTT. The rearrangement joins TRBV27 to TRBJ1-5; 10 bases are shared with TRBD1. CDR3 length: 16 residues. The V segment lost 5 bases and the J segment 2 bases; nucleotides outside the gene matches: 6. Germline V gene lookup returns CDR1 MNHEY and CDR2 SMNVEV (reference sequence).

This clonotype has more than one count but fewer than ten. The chain combines TRBV15 with TRBJ2-5; weak D call: TRBD2 (5 bases). V was cut by 2 bases and J by 4 bases, with 11 bases left in between. The germline gives CDR1 LNHNV, CDR2 YYDKDF (reference sequence). The CDR3 extends over 14 amino acids. DNA for the CDR3: TGTGCCACCAGCAGACAGTTAGGGAGAGAGACCCAGTACTTC. Translation: CATSRQLGRETQYF.

This clonotype was counted at least ten times. The rearrangement links TRBV19 to TRBJ2-7; D might be TRBD2 (5 bases). The germline V gene encodes CDR1 LNHDA and CDR2 SQIVND (reference sequence). The CDR3 loop spans 15 amino acids. Trimming removed 1 base at V and 1 base at J, with 11 bases between. CDR3 nucleotides: TGTGCCAGTAGTATAGTCGGGGAATCTTCCTACGAGCAGTACTTC. Translating it yields CASSIVGESSYEQYF.

This clonotype occurred a few times. V gene TRBV11-2 combines with J gene TRBJ2-6; TRBD2 agrees at 11 bases. Per germline, CDR1 SGHAT and CDR2 FQNNGV. The CDR3 consists of 20 residues. V was pared by 0 bases and J by 2 bases, with 9 bases of the junction left unmatched. The CDR3 region is CASSLDLVLAGEPGANVLTF. The CDR3 DNA reads TGTGCCAGCAGCTTAGATTTGGTACTAGCGGGAGAACCTGGGGCCAACGTCCTGACTTTC.

V gene TRBV4-3 combines with J gene TRBJ2-7; TRBD1 matches at 8 bases. Germline lookup yields CDR1 LGHNA and CDR2 YSLEER. V shed 1 base, J shed 2 bases, and the junction held 4 bases outside the gene matches. The length of the CDR3 is 15 residues. The DNA of the CDR3 is TGCGCCAGCAGCCAAGTACAGGGGGAGCCCTACGAGCAGTACTTC. As protein: CASSQVQGEPYEQYF.

This clonotype has more than one count but fewer than ten. The J gene is TRBJ2-7, the V gene TRBV7-2, with 9 bases that match TRBD1. Germline values: CDR1 SGHTA, CDR2 FQGNSA. The CDR3 contains 15 residues. V was clipped by 1 base and J by 4 bases; unmatched bases: 5. The CDR3, as DNA: TGTGCCAGCAGCTTAGTTGGGACAGGGAGGTACGAGCAGTACTTC. Its translation is CASSLVGTGRYEQYF.

This clonotype showed up many times. The DNA for the CDR3 is TGTGCCAGCAGCTTGGCCGATCGCGAGCAGTACTTC. As protein: CASSLADREQYF. The chain has TRBV5-6 and TRBJ2-7; D gene unclear. V lost 0 bases, J lost 6 bases, and 7 bases lay in between. Germline loops: CDR1 SGHDT, CDR2 YYEEEE. The CDR3 spans 12 residues.

The chain couples TRBV3-1 to TRBJ2-7; the match to TRBD2 covers 11 bases. The germline CDR1 and CDR2 sequences are LGHDT and YNNKEL (reference sequence). The CDR3 length is 15 residues. J was trimmed by 3 bases and V by 0 bases; bases with no gene match: 1. For the CDR3, the DNA is TGTGCCAGCAGCCAAGATGGGACTAGCGGCTACGAGCAGTACTTC. Translation gives CASSQDGTSGYEQYF.

The sample holds a few counts of this clonotype. The rearrangement links TRBV28 to TRBJ2-2; no reliable D call. Per germline, CDR1 MDHEN and CDR2 SYDVKM. This CDR3 comprises 17 residues. Deletions cut 4 bases from V and 0 bases from J, with 15 bases between. The DNA for the CDR3 is TGTGCCAGCAGTTGGGTTACGATGTCCGCGAACACCGGGGAGCTGTTTTTT. Protein product: CASSWVTMSANTGELFF.

This clonotype was detected only a few times. This chain connects TRBV19 to TRBJ1-5, with 9 nucleotides matching TRBD1. The germline CDR1 and CDR2 sequences are LNHDA and SQIVND (reference sequence). V was pared by 5 bases and J by 4 bases, with 12 bases of the junction left unmatched. The length of the CDR3 is 17 residues. This CDR3 is CASSVDWTGVGNQPQHF. In nucleotides, the CDR3 is TGTGCCAGTAGTGTCGACTGGACAGGGGTCGGGAATCAGCCCCAGCATTTT.

This rearrangement joins TRBV6-2 or TRBV6-3 to TRBJ1-1; D perhaps matches TRBD1 (6 bases). The length of the CDR3 is 12 residues. Trimming took off 8 bases at V and 5 bases at J, with 12 bases between the two ends. Germline V gene data show CDR1 as MNHEY and CDR2 as SVGEGT. The DNA for the CDR3 is TGTGCCAGCGGCCAAGGGGGGACTGAAGCTTTCTTT. This encodes CASGQGGTEAFF.

This chain uses TRBV28 with TRBJ2-1, with D uncertain. Trimming pared 7 bases from V and 7 bases from J, leaving 20 bases between. Looked up from germline, CDR1 is MDHEN and CDR2 is SYDVKM. The CDR3 consists of 15 residues. CDR3 nucleotides: TGTGCCAGCAATCCCGGGTCACACCTTGGGAATGAGCAGTTCTTC. Its translation is CASNPGSHLGNEQFF.

This clonotype has only a few counts. The rearrangement links TRBV25-1 to TRBJ2-7; TRBD2 aligns across 13 bases. Germline V lookup: CDR1 MGHDK, CDR2 SYGVNS. The CDR3 extends over 14 amino acids. The V segment lost 4 bases and the J segment 4 bases; nucleotides outside the gene matches: 1. The CDR3 loop reads CASSGGLAGYEQYF. CDR3 nucleotides: TGTGCCAGCAGTGGGGGACTAGCGGGGTACGAGCAGTACTTC.